The present TCR beta chain was sequenced within a study of blood T cell repertoires in COVID-19 (dated by TCRdb to 2020 to 2022). For context, the study as a whole: Samples covering the acute and convalescent phases of COVID-19 were provided by collaborators in the United States, Italy and Spain. The repertoires were made available in a free public database intended to serve as a resource for research on the immune response to SARS-CoV-2. Samples were obtained from the ongoing ImmuneRACE study (first 160 participants) and from 1,254 subjects provided by 6 global collaborators. Deeply sampled blood TCRbeta repertoires from subjects exposed to, actively infected with, or recovered from COVID-19 were included in the dataset. The prospective study material was composed of cDNA or gDNA derived from T cells, B-cell-depleted T cells, or PBMCs. Sample metadata almost always included a de-identified subject ID, COVID-19 status, age in years and sex. Where HLA class I and class II types were available, the types were taken from metadata supplied by the sample provider, not from assay-based typing. Broader findings and caveats from the paper: The amount of clinical and demographic metadata varied by source and participant and was provided uncurated.

Collaborating institutions collected whole blood in K2EDTA tubes following their own protocols. For TCRbeta analysis, collaborator samples were shipped as frozen whole blood, as isolated PBMCs, or as DNA extracted from either sample type. TCRbeta CDR3 regions were amplified from genomic DNA using the immunoSEQ Assay, a bias-controlled multiplex PCR. The authors processed their data as follows. Nucleated cell counts per sample were estimated from amplification of reference gene primers within the assay. To quantify the absolute abundance of each unique TCRbeta CDR3 rearrangement, sequence reads were collapsed and filtered. For each sample, productive Simpson clonality was calculated as the square root of Simpson's diversity index over productive rearrangements. What TCRdb holds here is the immuneACCESS table cut down to in-frame rearrangements. Part of the clones is not present; checked against another copy, under half of the missing clones reflect an unresolved V gene, and the others are unexplained. That table supplies the V and J calls and clone size; D and trimming were determined from the DNA. The sample table shows approximately 220,000 clones, and more than 85% are seen once. Together, the top ten hold roughly 0.69% of the sample.

CDR1 and CDR2 are drawn from the germline V gene (reference sequence): MNHNY, SVGAGI. Germline trimming: 6 bases from V, 5 bases from J; junction bases outside gene matches: 6. Inclusive of the bounding cysteine and phenylalanine, the CDR3 is 16 residues long. Just the 48-base CDR3 DNA is kept, in frame starting at base 1. With regard to this clone: Its cognate antigen has yet to be identified. No per-base quality is available; no much larger clone lies one base away.

The source material was peripheral blood. The chain joins TRBV6-6 to TRBJ1-6, and 11 junction bases match TRBD1. This receptor was identified in a man in his forties or fifties with acute or convalescent COVID-19. This receptor has the CDR3 CASSSWDRGNNSPLHF. The DNA reads TGTGCCAGCAGCTCTTGGGACAGGGGGAATAATTCACCCCTCCACTTT.